These 29 T cell receptor beta chains share one sample of origin, sequenced in a study of T-cell reconstitution after alpha-beta-depleted transplantation in children. The library targeted TCRbeta and was prepared with unique molecular identifiers. TCRdb processed the PCR reads anew with MiXCR; each CDR3 protein has one entry. The data contain roughly 100,000 distinct CDR3 sequences, 4.5% to 7.5% of them singletons. Specimen: PBMCs, mostly from graft donor cells, collected 60 days after TCRalphabeta/CD19-depleted stem cell transplant. Receptors originate from a female patient under 10 years old who had a stem cell transplant for Fanconi anemia, so the T cells may come from the graft donor.

A word on this clonotype: One junction end disagrees with the germline gene, perhaps due to a read error. The V gene is TRBV20-1, the J gene TRBJ2-1; TRBD2 matches 12 bases. Germline lookup yields CDR1 DFQATT and CDR2 SNEGSKA (reference sequence). The CDR3 spans 18 residues. CDR3 nucleotide sequence: TGCTGTGCTAGAGAACTAGCGGGAGGTCGGAGCTCCTACAATGAGCAGTTCTTC. Amino acids: CCARELAGGRSSYNEQFF.

The table lists this clonotype with many counts. The rearrangement joins TRBV5-1 to TRBJ2-1; a weak D match, TRBD2 (6 bases). V was cut by 7 bases and J by 0 bases, with 17 bases left in between. The germline V gene encodes CDR1 SGHRS and CDR2 YFSETQ. This CDR3 contains 16 residues. CDR3 coding DNA: TGCGCCAGCTTTAAGGGGACTTACCCCTCCTACAATGAGCAGTTCTTC. Amino acid sequence: CASFKGTYPSYNEQFF.

This clonotype was detected only a few times. This rearrangement joins TRBV21-1 to TRBJ2-6. TRBV21-1 is a pseudogene segment. The CDR3 has 13 amino acids. The CDR3 nucleotides read TGTGCCAGCCCAAGGTCTGGGGCCAACGTCCTGACTTTC. Translation: CASPRSGANVLTF.

In its sample, this clonotype was seen many times. The chain couples TRBV12-3 or TRBV12-4 to TRBJ2-4; D gene ambiguous. The CDR3 contains 14 residues. V dropped 3 bases and J dropped 6 bases, with 12 bases sitting between them. The CDR3 sequence: CASSFDRIGNIQYF. The CDR3 DNA reads TGTGCCAGCAGTTTTGATCGTATTGGAAACATTCAGTACTTC.

This clonotype came up a few times. The J gene is TRBJ2-3, the V gene TRBV28, with a weak D call TRBD1 (6 bases). The CDR3 extends over 14 amino acids. The germline V and J ends were trimmed by 6 bases and 3 bases, with 13 bases remaining between them. Per the germline V gene, CDR1 is MDHEN and CDR2 is SYDVKM. The CDR3 sequence: CASRRDMSTDTQYF. The CDR3 nucleotides are TGTGCCAGCAGACGGGACATGTCGACAGATACGCAGTATTTT. Full variable domain (missing parts from reference TRBV28 and TRBJ2-3): DVKVTQSSRYLVKRTGEKVFLECVQDMDHENMFWYRQDPGLGLRLIYFSYDVKMKEKGDIPEGYSVSREKKERFSLILESASTNQTSMYLCASRRDMSTDTQYFGPGTRLTVL.

A few counts support this clonotype. This sequence joins TRBV29-1 and TRBJ2-1; D is tentatively TRBD1 or TRBD2 (6 bases each). The CDR3 runs 17 residues. Trimming took 7 bases from V and 4 from J, leaving 26 bases between them. The germline V gene encodes CDR1 SQVTM and CDR2 ANQGSEA. The DNA of the CDR3 is TGCAGCGCCGGGGCCGGGGGCAGGTACGGTCTTTACAATGAGCAGTTCTTC. Its protein product is CSAGAGGRYGLYNEQFF.

This clonotype was detected ten times or more. V usage is TRBV19 and J usage is TRBJ2-7; tentative D call: TRBD1 (6 bases). CDR1 and CDR2 (germline): LNHDA, SQIVND (reference sequence). This CDR3 contains 16 residues. V lost 5 bases to trimming and J lost 4 bases, with 21 bases between them. CDR3 bases: TGTGCCAGTAGTCCTTTAAAGGACAGATTTGATTACGAGCAGTACTTC. It codes for CASSPLKDRFDYEQYF.

The sample holds a few counts of this clonotype. The V call is TRBV5-6, the J call TRBJ2-7, with a weak D call TRBD1 (5 bases). Looked up from germline, CDR1 is SGHDT and CDR2 is YYEEEE. V was clipped by 3 bases and J by 0 bases, with 16 bases between them. This CDR3 is built from 16 residues. The CDR3 here is CASSYLPRQGSYEQYF. The CDR3 nucleotides are TGTGCCAGCAGCTACCTCCCGAGGCAGGGCTCCTACGAGCAGTACTTC.

V usage is TRBV29-1 and J usage is TRBJ2-3; TRBD1 might be the D (5 bases). Trimming stripped 6 bases from V and 0 bases from J, with 16 bases between. The germline CDR1 and CDR2 sequences are SQVTM and ANQGSEA. The CDR3 is 15 amino acids. The DNA for the CDR3 is TGCAGCGTCGTACCCGCAGGGCGTAGCACAGATACGCAGTATTTT. It translates to CSVVPAGRSTDTQYF.

This chain uses TRBV5-4 with TRBJ2-3; no definite D call. Germline assignment: CDR1 SGHNT and CDR2 YYREEE (reference sequence). V was clipped by 0 bases and J by 4 bases, with 9 bases between them. The CDR3 totals 14 residues. In nucleotides, the CDR3 is TGTGCCAGCAGCTTGGTGGTAGCCGCAGATACGCAGTATTTT. It codes for CASSLVVAADTQYF.

This clonotype has ten or more counts. The CDR3 here is CSAGAAGGPGELFF. The CDR3 nucleotides read TGCAGTGCTGGGGCGGCGGGGGGGCCCGGGGAGCTGTTTTTT. The chain couples TRBV20-1 to TRBJ2-2; 9 nucleotides agree with TRBD2. Trimming took 5 bases from V and 6 from J; bases not matched to a gene: 7. In germline, CDR1 is DFQATT, CDR2 SNEGSKA (reference sequence). This CDR3 has 14 amino acids.

This clonotype was counted only a few times. The chain joins TRBV20-1 to TRBJ2-3; D tentatively fits TRBD1 or TRBD2 (7 bases each). V was trimmed by 1 base and J by 4 bases, leaving 12 bases between them. This CDR3 region has 14 residues. Germline V gives CDR1 DFQATT, CDR2 SNEGSKA (reference sequence). The CDR3 loop is CSARVPGGADTQYF. The CDR3 region has the DNA TGCAGTGCTAGAGTCCCAGGGGGGGCAGATACGCAGTATTTT.

This clonotype was seen ten or more times. This chain links TRBV7-8 with TRBJ2-7; 7 bases are a match to TRBD1. The germline CDR1 and CDR2 sequences are SGHVS and FQNEAQ. V dropped 3 bases and J dropped 4; count of bases not matched to a gene: 3. The CDR3 is 13 residues long. DNA for the CDR3: TGTGCCAGCAGCTTGGACAGGAGGTACGAGCAGTACTTC. This translates into CASSLDRRYEQYF.

The rearrangement joins TRBV28 to TRBJ1-1, with a weak D call TRBD1 (5 bases). This CDR3 is 15 amino acids long. The V gene's germline CDR1 is MDHEN and CDR2 SYDVKM. V shed 2 bases and J shed 4 bases, with 14 bases lying between them. Here the CDR3 reads CASSLGGVPFTEAFF. The CDR3 DNA reads TGTGCCAGCAGTTTAGGGGGGGTACCATTCACTGAAGCTTTCTTT.

This clonotype came up many times. The chain employs TRBV10-3 and TRBJ2-7, with 9 bases fitting TRBD1. The V gene end was trimmed by 10 bases and the J gene end by 6 bases; junction bases not matched to a gene: 10. Germline CDR1 and CDR2: ENHRY and SYGVKD. CDR3 size: 13 residues. CDR3 protein: CATTRGQGSEQYF. CDR3 coding DNA: TGTGCCACAACACGGGGACAGGGTTCCGAGCAGTACTTC.

The chain couples TRBV12-3 or TRBV12-4 to TRBJ2-5; 11 bases agree with TRBD1. This CDR3 spans 16 amino acids. V shed 3 bases and J 1 base; nucleotides not matched to a gene: 4. The CDR3 region has the DNA TGTGCCAGCAGTTTGGTGGGGACAGGGGGCCAAGAGACCCAGTACTTC. Encoded protein: CASSLVGTGGQETQYF.

The chain uses TRBV6-5 and TRBJ1-1; D may be TRBD1 (5 bases). V was shortened by 0 bases and J by 4 bases, with 24 bases between the two germline ends. Germline V CDR1 and CDR2: MNHEY, SVGAGI. The CDR3 loop spans 19 amino acids. CDR3 sequence reads: CASSYSRPQGISLSTEAFF. CDR3 nucleotide sequence: TGTGCCAGCAGTTACTCGAGACCCCAGGGCATCTCCTTGAGCACTGAAGCTTTCTTT.

J is TRBJ2-1 and V is TRBV7-9; tentatively, D is TRBD2 (6 bases). CDR1 SEHNR and CDR2 FQNEAQ come from the germline V gene (reference sequence). The CDR3 is made up of 15 amino acids. V lost 1 base to trimming and J lost 5 bases, with 12 bases between them. CDR3 residues: CASSLGLAKNNEQFF. The CDR3 bases are TGTGCCAGCAGCTTAGGTCTAGCGAAAAACAATGAGCAGTTCTTC.

The CDR3 nucleotides are TGCGCCAGCAGCTACACCGCTAGTGGAGAGACCCAGTACTTC. As protein: CASSYTASGETQYF. The chain is built from TRBV5-1 and TRBJ2-5; D ambiguous. There are 14 residues in the CDR3. Trimming cost V 3 bases and J 4 bases, with 13 bases left between them. CDR1 and CDR2 from the germline V gene are SGHRS and YFSETQ.

There are many counts of this clonotype. This chain connects TRBV12-3 or TRBV12-4 to TRBJ2-1; D perhaps matches TRBD1 (5 bases). This CDR3 is built from 13 residues. The V and J ends lost 6 bases and 3 bases respectively, with 9 bases between them. This chain's CDR3 is CASSHTGYNEQFF. The CDR3 DNA reads TGTGCCAGCAGCCACACAGGCTACAATGAGCAGTTCTTC.

The CDR3 DNA follows: TGTGCCAGCGGGGGGGCCGGGGAGCTGTTTTTT. It codes for CASGGAGELFF. The chain joins TRBV10-3 to TRBJ2-2; 9 bases are a match to TRBD2. V shed 10 bases, J shed 6 bases, and the junction held 0 bases outside the gene matches. CDR1 is ENHRY, CDR2 SYGVKD, per germline. The CDR3 contains 11 residues.

This clonotype is medium-sized in the sample. V gene TRBV11-2 combines with J gene TRBJ2-1; D unclear. This CDR3 region has 12 residues. Deletions cut 3 bases from V and 8 bases from J, with 8 bases between. Germline V gives CDR1 SGHAT, CDR2 FQNNGV. In nucleotides, the CDR3 is TGTGCCAGCAGCTTCTTACTCCATGAGCAGTTCTTC. Translation: CASSFLLHEQFF.

The chain couples TRBV27 to TRBJ2-7; 9 nucleotides align to TRBD1. This CDR3 has 15 residues. V shed 5 bases and J 3 bases; nucleotides not matched to a gene: 8. In germline, CDR1 is MNHEY, CDR2 SMNVEV (reference sequence). CDR3 in amino acids: CASSAPGQGGYEQYF. As DNA, the CDR3 is TGTGCCAGCAGTGCACCGGGACAGGGCGGCTACGAGCAGTACTTC.

This clonotype was counted at least ten times. The rearrangement joins TRBV20-1 to TRBJ2-7; 9 nucleotides line up with TRBD2. Germline CDR1 is DFQATT and CDR2 is SNEGSKA (reference sequence). The CDR3 spans 14 residues. V was pared by 0 bases and J by 3 bases, with 3 bases of the junction left unmatched. The CDR3 region has the DNA TGCAGTGCTAGAGACGGACTAGCGCTCTACGAGCAGTACTTC. Protein product: CSARDGLALYEQYF.

As regards this clonotype: A much larger clone differs by one base, so this may be a read error. In DNA form, the CDR3 reads TGTGCCAGCAGACCCCTAGAACTCTCTAGCTCCTACGAGCAGTACTTC. Translated, it gives CASRPLELSSSYEQYF. The V and J genes are TRBV27 and TRBJ2-7; no clear D. The length of the CDR3 is 16 residues. The V gene lost 6 bases and the J gene lost 0 bases, with 18 bases spanning the gap. Germline CDR1 reads MNHEY; CDR2 reads SMNVEV (reference sequence).

Worth noting for this clonotype: This may be a read error, as it is one base from a much larger clone. The rearrangement uses TRBV12-3 or TRBV12-4 and TRBJ2-2, with 9 bases aligning to TRBD2. This CDR3 has 18 residues. This CDR3 is CASCFRTRLAENTGELFF. The CDR3 region has the DNA TGTGCCAGCTGTTTCCGAACACGACTAGCGGAGAACACCGGGGAGCTGTTTTTT.

This clonotype was counted at least ten times. The chain links TRBV27 to TRBJ2-2; the D gene is possibly TRBD1 (6 bases). CDR3 length: 13 residues. Germline V gene data show CDR1 as MNHEY and CDR2 as SMNVEV (reference sequence). The V end was cut by 8 bases, the J end by 3 bases, with 10 bases between. CDR3 nucleotide sequence: TGTGCCAGCGGTCCAGGGGACACCGGGGAGCTGTTTTTT. Residues: CASGPGDTGELFF.

This clonotype was recorded at least ten times. The chain recombines TRBV28 with TRBJ2-5; 12 bases line up with TRBD2. This CDR3 comprises 16 residues. In germline, CDR1 is MDHEN, CDR2 SYDVKM. Losses at the gene ends were 6 bases for V and 7 bases for J; bases not matched to a gene: 12. The CDR3, as DNA: TGTGCCAGCAGCAAGATCGGGACTAGCGGGTTAGGGACCCAGTACTTC. The encoded protein is CASSKIGTSGLGTQYF.

This clonotype was detected many times. The rearrangement joins TRBV20-1 to TRBJ2-3; 13 bases map to TRBD2. The CDR3 has 15 residues. Per the germline V gene, CDR1 is DFQATT and CDR2 is SNEGSKA (reference sequence). Trimming removed 2 bases from V and 4 bases from J; junction bases left unmatched: 3. The chain's CDR3 is CSARRLAGGPDTQYF. The DNA of the CDR3 is TGCAGTGCTAGACGACTAGCGGGAGGACCAGATACGCAGTATTTT.